This T cell receptor beta chain was recovered during a study of long-term antiretroviral therapy in people with HIV (dated by TCRdb to 2022 to 2024). With regard to the full study: The earliest samples were collected approximately a decade before the 2015 WHO recommendation for immediate ART, a period when ART was typically delayed until CD4 counts fell. A retrospective serial study tested whether ART initiation and durable HIV suppression were associated with changes in peripheral blood TRB repertoire composition and diversity. A total of about 180 cryopreserved PBMC samples were contributed to the cohort by 30 adults with confirmed HIV infection, with samples collected serially over a mean of about 6 years (range 1-12). About 40% of the roughly 30 participants with HIV were female. No cross-contamination during QIAcube processing turned up in test extractions that ran a monoclonal T-cell line alongside more than 30 polyclonal samples. Beyond this particular receptor, the publication reports: ART initiation was associated with a significant increase in TRB diversity, but diversity stayed significantly below transplant donor controls even after long-term ART. Narrower CDR3 length ranges were observed in HIV repertoires than in controls, and an antigen-experienced repertoire with only a slight naive shift after ART was suggested by the network structure. No data were available on ART adherence, viral resistance or therapy changes, limiting inferences about post-ART repertoire changes. Since PBMC availability was limited, sequencing covered only the TCR beta chain, with no alpha chain pairing. The samples span the years 2004 to 2017, and the ART regimens used may be less effective than current regimens. The repertoire was dominated across all time points by expanded TRB clones identified before ART initiation, although this dominance was seen to fluctuate and to decrease in many PLHIV after ART. Because cell numbers in pre-ART samples were limited, unsorted PBMC were profiled instead of sorted CD4+ and CD8+ T cells.

Of note for this clone: What this receptor recognizes is not known. Base-call qualities are not available, and no considerably larger clone is one nucleotide away.

The immunoSEQ hsTCRB v3.0 assay was used at survey level resolution to sequence the TRB variable region. The target sequencing depth for TRB was roughly 35,000-55,000 T-cell genomes per sample. An Illumina MiSeq with a v3 150-cycle kit was used to sequence the pooled TRB libraries. In the authors' own workflow: Repertoire analysis ran in R within a reproducible Nextflow workflow covering QC, data transformation and analysis. LymphoSeq2, an R package for exploring AIRR-Seq data, was used to implement custom analyses. A few samples yielding fewer than 5000 total TRB sequences were excluded, leaving more than 150 analyzed HIV repertoires. Among the 180 to 200 retained HIV repertoires, under 65 were collected before ART initiation and around 130 after ART initiation. Repertoires were downsampled to 5000 TRB nucleotide sequences, and summary statistics were averaged over 100 downsampling iterations. Only TRB sequences with CDR3 regions of at least seven amino acids were retained for analysis. Diversity was measured with a Shannon entropy-derived clonality score and the Gini coefficient. In the repertoire networks, any two of the top 5000 CDR3 amino acid sequences were connected whenever the two sequences differed by an edit distance of one. GLIPH2 predicted antigen specificity groups and MHC restriction for TRB CDR3 amino acid sequences. CDR3 amino acid sequences were matched against VDJdb and McPAS-TCR to flag known CMV, EBV, HIV or tissue antigen associations. Pre-ART, post-ART and control groups were compared with Wilcoxon signed-rank tests and Holm-Bonferroni correction. The table was pulled from immuneACCESS by TCRdb, which kept in-frame rearrangements only. Such tables lose some clones; where checked, under half of the loss comes from unresolved V genes, and the rest has no known cause. The V and J calls and the clone size are those of that table, but D and trimming were determined from the DNA. The sample profile shows approximately 12,000 clones; around 89% of them were found once. About a fifth of the sample is held by the ten biggest clonotypes.

Participants were included only if at least one PBMC sample before ART initiation and at least two post-ART samples were available. Treatment was received in the United States of America by all participants with HIV. Cryopreserved samples of 1-10 million PBMC were thawed and washed before DNA extraction. At the time of the earliest PBMC sample, participants with HIV were aged between roughly 20 and 60 years. Per participant, PBMC samples came from 1-4 timepoints prior to ART initiation and 2-8 timepoints following ART initiation, for a median of 7 samples. Serial HIV viral load, CD4+ T-cell count, ART history and demographic data were obtained for every participant. Using a Qiagen kit on a QIAcube, genomic DNA was extracted from unsorted PBMC, with samples processed in batches of 12. Sequencing used unsorted PBMCs, obtained 0.2 years before starting antiretroviral therapy. The source is a woman in her thirties or forties with HIV.

In nucleotides, the sequence is TGCAGCGTTGGAAACCAAGAGACCCAGTACTTC. It specifies CSVGNQETQYF. The V gene is TRBV29-1 and the J gene is TRBJ2-5, with no reliable assignment of the D segment. The CDR3 covers 11 residues, taking in both the cysteine and the phenylalanine. Here the CDR3 DNA is all that survives: 33 bases in frame from base 1. According to the germline V gene, CDR1 reads SQVTM and CDR2 reads ANQGSEA. A distance of 3 bases separates the germline ends of V and J, which lose 4 bases and 0 bases respectively.